This T cell receptor (beta chain) emerged from a study of response to subunit inactivated influenza vaccine. Study-level findings and limits: Researchers suggested that each seasonal influenza vaccination recruits few new T cells.

TCRdb processed the RT-PCR reads anew with MiXCR; each CDR3 protein has one entry. The table has 560,000 or so distinct CDR3 sequences, 7.5% to 8.5% seen once. Details on this clonotype: The antigen is undetermined.

This specimen was PBMCs from blood, taken roughly 24 months after vaccination. This receptor was taken from a man in his fifties or sixties who received an inactivated influenza vaccine.

The CDR3 loop is CSATSGGHSYNEQFF. DNA of the CDR3: TGCAGTGCAACTAGCGGGGGGCACTCCTACAATGAGCAGTTCTTC. The V and J genes are TRBV20-1 and TRBJ2-1, with TRBD2 matching 12 bases. Germline loops: CDR1 DFQATT, CDR2 SNEGSKA (reference sequence). CDR3 length: 15 residues. The V segment lost 6 bases and the J segment 0 bases; nucleotides outside the gene matches: 3.